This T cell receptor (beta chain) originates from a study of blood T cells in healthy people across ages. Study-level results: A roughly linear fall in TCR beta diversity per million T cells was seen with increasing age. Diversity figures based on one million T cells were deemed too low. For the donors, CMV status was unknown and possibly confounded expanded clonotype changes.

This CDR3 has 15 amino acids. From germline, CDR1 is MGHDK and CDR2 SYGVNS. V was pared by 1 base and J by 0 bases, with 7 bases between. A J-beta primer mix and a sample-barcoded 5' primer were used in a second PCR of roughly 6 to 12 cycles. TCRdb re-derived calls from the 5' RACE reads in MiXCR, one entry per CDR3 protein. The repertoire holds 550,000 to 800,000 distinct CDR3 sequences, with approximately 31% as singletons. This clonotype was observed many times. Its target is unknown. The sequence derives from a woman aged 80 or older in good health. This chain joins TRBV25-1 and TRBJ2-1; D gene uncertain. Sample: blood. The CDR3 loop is CASSESPNSYNEQFF. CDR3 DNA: TGTGCCAGCAGTGAATCGCCTAACTCCTACAATGAGCAGTTCTTC.